This T cell receptor beta chain is from a study of ipilimumab plus nivolumab after autologous stem cell transplantation. TCRdb's table, derived via immunoSEQ multiplex PCR, lists solely in-frame clones and lacks some. This sample has approximately 10,000 clones, with around 73% found just once. Ipilimumab, 1 mg/kg, started 14 to 28 days after autologous transplant. Germline V gene data show CDR1 as KGHSH and CDR2 as LQKENI. This CDR3 contains 16 residues. V trimming: 2 bases; J trimming: 4 bases; junction bases outside the gene matches: 9. This sequence was found in a male donor with diffuse large B-cell lymphoma. The V and J genes are TRBV18 and TRBJ2-5, with 8 nucleotides matching TRBD2. The sequencing here drew on PBMCs, taken in a trial of ipilimumab plus nivolumab as post-transplant consolidation. The CDR3 here is CASSPTGLVGAETQYF. The CDR3 bases are TGTGCCAGCTCACCAACGGGACTAGTGGGAGCAGAGACCCAGTACTTC.